The 28 T cell receptor beta chains reported below all come from one sample, sequenced in a study of graft-versus-host responses after intestinal transplantation. This table comes from immunoSEQ multiplex PCR, and its TCRdb copy is limited to in-frame clones, with some not included. The table has some 38,000 clones, over 90% seen once; the top ten hold 21%. Their recognized antigens are unknown. The sample was unstimulated CD8+ T cells sorted from spleen or lymph node cells, taken before transplant. The receptors here all came from a human donor who was the organ donor for an intestinal transplant.

The V gene is TRBV4-1, the J gene TRBJ2-1, with D possibly being TRBD1 (6 bases). Germline CDR1 is MGHRA and CDR2 is YSYEKL. Deletions cut 4 bases from V and 7 bases from J, with 8 bases between. The CDR3 is 12 residues long. This CDR3 reads CASSLRGNEQFF. The CDR3, as DNA: TGCGCCAGCAGCCTCAGGGGAAATGAGCAGTTCTTC.

For this clone: Additional DNA sequences in this sample encode the identical CDR3. The CDR3 reads CASSLSSNQPQHF. The CDR3 DNA is TGTGCCAGCAGTTTGAGTAGCAATCAGCCCCAGCATTTT. The V gene is TRBV27, the J gene TRBJ1-5; D not resolved. The ends were cut back, 3 bases at V and 0 bases at J, with 3 bases in the middle. The CDR3 length is 13 residues. Per germline, CDR1 MNHEY and CDR2 SMNVEV (reference sequence).

The chain joins TRBV5-6 to TRBJ1-2, with TRBD1 matching 9 bases. V was clipped by 0 bases and J by 5 bases; unmatched bases: 2. The CDR3 runs 14 residues. The germline V gene encodes CDR1 SGHDT and CDR2 YYEEEE. The CDR3 DNA reads as TGTGCCAGCAGCTTGGAGGGACAGGGATATGGCTACACCTTC. Translated: CASSLEGQGYGYTF.

The chain has TRBV10-3 and TRBJ2-7, with TRBD2 identical over 11 bases. There are 17 residues in the CDR3. Per the germline V gene, CDR1 is ENHRY and CDR2 is SYGVKD. With V trimmed by 5 bases and J by 0 bases, 9 bases remained unmatched. CDR3 in amino acids: CAISPRTSGPSSYEQYF. CDR3 DNA sequence: TGTGCCATCAGTCCCAGGACTAGCGGGCCTAGCTCCTACGAGCAGTACTTC.

The genes are TRBV2 and TRBJ2-4; D not certain. V was cut by 10 bases and J by 8 bases, with 18 bases left in between. From germline, CDR1 is SNHLY and CDR2 FYNNEI. The CDR3 is 13 amino acids. CDR3 protein: CAIDPGPGDIQYF. For the CDR3, the DNA is TGTGCCATCGACCCCGGCCCCGGCGACATTCAGTACTTC.

The V and J genes are TRBV5-4 and TRBJ2-5; 11 bases line up with TRBD2. Per the germline V gene, CDR1 is SGHNT and CDR2 is YYREEE (reference sequence). The trim removed 4 bases at V and 2 bases at J, leaving 10 bases unmatched. The CDR3 totals 17 residues. CDR3 amino acids: CASSKPGLAVTQETQYF. The CDR3 DNA follows: TGTGCCAGCAGCAAACCGGGACTAGCGGTTACACAAGAGACCCAGTACTTC.

V gene TRBV27 combines with J gene TRBJ2-1, with D perhaps TRBD2 (5 bases). Germline-derived CDR1 and CDR2 are MNHEY and SMNVEV (reference sequence). The CDR3 totals 14 residues. The V gene lost 4 bases and the J gene lost 2 bases, with 9 bases spanning the gap. The CDR3, as DNA: TGTGCCAGCAGTTACCAGCGGACCTACAATGAGCAGTTCTTC. Its translation: CASSYQRTYNEQFF.

The V gene is TRBV27, the J gene TRBJ1-4; tentatively, D is TRBD1 (5 bases). The V and J ends lost 7 bases and 6 bases respectively, with 15 bases between them. The CDR3 has 14 residues. Germline CDR1 is MNHEY and CDR2 is SMNVEV (reference sequence). CDR3 DNA sequence: TGTGCCAGCACCGAAGAGGAGGGGTATGAAAAACTGTTTTTT. Translated, it gives CASTEEEGYEKLFF.

V gene TRBV19 combines with J gene TRBJ2-1; 12 bases agree with TRBD2. V lost 5 bases, J lost 9 bases, and 8 bases stayed unmatched. This CDR3 is 15 amino acids long. CDR1 is LNHDA, CDR2 SQIVND, per germline (reference sequence). The CDR3 loop reads CASSDRTSGNGEQFF. The CDR3 DNA sequence: TGTGCCAGTAGTGACAGGACTAGCGGGAATGGTGAGCAGTTCTTC.

This clone was found a few times. This rearrangement joins TRBV6-1 to TRBJ1-2; TRBD1 matches 11 bases. With 1 base clipped from V and 6 bases from J, the junction kept 4 bases outside the gene matches. CDR3 length: 15 residues. Germline values: CDR1 MNHNS, CDR2 SASEGT. CDR3 nucleotides: TGTGCCAGCAGTGAAGGGGGACAGGGGGTCGATGGCTACACCTTC. This gives the protein CASSEGGQGVDGYTF.

The chain carries TRBV27 and TRBJ2-5, with 10 positions matching TRBD2. Germline V CDR1 and CDR2: MNHEY, SMNVEV (reference sequence). V was pared by 5 bases and J by 5 bases, with 14 bases of the junction left unmatched. The CDR3 totals 17 residues. In DNA, the CDR3 is TGTGCCAGCAGTCCCAGTTCCCCTAGCGGGAGTTGGGAGACCCAGTACTTC. Amino acids: CASSPSSPSGSWETQYF.

This clone occurred once. V gene TRBV7-8 combines with J gene TRBJ2-1, with TRBD1 matching 9 bases. The CDR3 sequence is 17 residues long. J lost 2 bases, V lost 3 bases, and 8 bases had no gene match. Germline V lookup: CDR1 SGHVS, CDR2 FQNEAQ. In DNA form, the CDR3 reads TGTGCCAGCAGCTTCCCACCGGGACAGGGACCCTACAATGAGCAGTTCTTC. Its translation: CASSFPPGQGPYNEQFF.

The chain combines TRBV6-6 with TRBJ1-6; D not resolved. CDR3 length equals 14 residues. CDR1 is MNHNY, CDR2 SVGAGI, per germline (reference sequence). Trimming cost V 7 bases and J 3 bases, with 10 bases left between them. CDR3 nucleotide sequence: TGTGCCAGCATGGTCAACCTCTATAATTCACCCCTCCACTTT. Translation: CASMVNLYNSPLHF.

This CDR3 is CASSRDGGPYEQYF. The CDR3 DNA reads as TGTGCCAGCAGCCGAGACGGGGGTCCCTACGAGCAGTACTTC. J is TRBJ2-7 and V is TRBV11-2; weak D call: TRBD2 (6 bases). CDR1 and CDR2 (germline): SGHAT, FQNNGV. V lost 5 bases, J lost 2 bases, and 13 bases lay in between. The length of the CDR3 is 14 residues.

A single count supports this clone. The chain joins TRBV5-1 to TRBJ2-5, with a weak D call TRBD1 (5 bases). Looked up from germline, CDR1 is SGHRS and CDR2 is YFSETQ. V lost 0 bases and J 3 bases, leaving 9 bases between the germline ends. This CDR3 has 14 amino acids. The CDR3 nucleotides are TGCGCCAGCAGCTTGGGGGCAGGGAAAGAGACCCAGTACTTC. Translating it yields CASSLGAGKETQYF.

As DNA, the CDR3 is TGTGCCAGCAGTAAAGGACAGGGGGCTGCATTCTATGGCTACACCTTC. The encoded protein is CASSKGQGAAFYGYTF. The rearrangement uses TRBV6-1 and TRBJ1-2, with 11 bases lining up with TRBD1. V shed 5 bases, J shed 4 bases, and the junction held 9 bases outside the gene matches. Germline V CDR1 and CDR2: MNHNS, SASEGT. This CDR3 has 16 amino acids.

The chain recombines TRBV7-9 with TRBJ2-7; D unclear. CDR1 SEHNR and CDR2 FQNEAQ come from the germline V gene (reference sequence). V lost 6 bases, J lost 6 bases, and 12 bases lay in between. This CDR3 has 12 residues. The DNA of the CDR3 is TGTGCCAGCAGTCCCGAAAGCGCCGAGCAGTACTTC. Amino acid sequence: CASSPESAEQYF.

The rearrangement uses TRBV7-3 and TRBJ2-3; the match to TRBD2 covers 7 bases. From germline, CDR1 is SGHTA and CDR2 FQGTGA. The CDR3 is made up of 14 amino acids. The junction had 1 base not matched to a gene; V was cut back by 3 bases and J by 1 base. The CDR3 DNA sequence: TGTGCCAGCAGCTTTCTAGCGGGCACAGATACGCAGTATTTT. Translation gives CASSFLAGTDTQYF.

This chain links TRBV5-8 with TRBJ2-1; possible D gene TRBD2, 5 bases. V dropped 4 bases and J dropped 0 bases, with 17 bases sitting between them. Looked up from germline, CDR1 is SGHTS and CDR2 is YDEGEE. The CDR3 is 17 residues long. The CDR3 loop reads CASSPSPAESSYNEQFF. The CDR3 DNA sequence: TGTGCCAGCAGCCCCTCCCCAGCGGAAAGCTCCTACAATGAGCAGTTCTTC.

The V gene is TRBV29-1, the J gene TRBJ2-7; D is unclear. The CDR3 consists of 14 residues. CDR1 is SQVTM, CDR2 ANQGSEA, per germline. The V end was cut by 4 bases, the J end by 3 bases, with 16 bases between. The CDR3 DNA reads TGCAGCGTTGCGGTGTATCCCATGGGCTACGAGCAGTACTTC. This gives the protein CSVAVYPMGYEQYF.

The gene calls are TRBV4-1 and TRBJ2-7, with TRBD2 matching over 12 bases. CDR1 and CDR2 (germline): MGHRA, YSYEKL. V lost 1 base to trimming and J lost 0 bases; unmatched junction nucleotides: 1. This CDR3 contains 16 residues. CDR3 sequence: CASSQGGLAGSYEQYF. In DNA form, the CDR3 reads TGCGCCAGCAGCCAAGGGGGACTAGCGGGCTCCTACGAGCAGTACTTC.

The chain recombines TRBV6-5 with TRBJ1-2, with unresolved D. V was shortened by 10 bases and J by 4 bases, with 13 bases between the two germline ends. Germline assignment: CDR1 MNHEY and CDR2 SVGAGI. This CDR3 contains 12 residues. The CDR3 spells CATESLLYGYTF. In nucleotides, the CDR3 is TGTGCCACCGAGTCCCTACTCTATGGCTACACCTTC.

This chain connects TRBV5-1 to TRBJ2-1, with TRBD2 identical over 9 bases. This CDR3 has 17 residues. Germline loops: CDR1 SGHRS, CDR2 YFSETQ. After removal of 0 bases from V and 7 bases from J, the junction contained 11 bases not matched to a gene. The CDR3 loop is CASSLVGEREVGNEQFF. For the CDR3, the DNA is TGCGCCAGCAGCTTGGTTGGGGAGCGGGAGGTAGGGAATGAGCAGTTCTTC.

The table lists this clone with a count of one. The rearrangement uses TRBV6-5 and TRBJ1-5, with 7 nucleotides matching TRBD1. The CDR3 spans 15 residues. J gave up 2 bases and V 6 bases, and 7 bases lay outside the gene matches. Germline V gene data show CDR1 as MNHEY and CDR2 as SVGAGI. In DNA, the CDR3 is TGTGCCAGCAGCCCTCAGGGGGGAGGCAATCAGCCCCAGCATTTT. It codes for CASSPQGGGNQPQHF.

This chain uses TRBV4-2 with TRBJ1-3; 7 bases are shared with TRBD1. Germline-derived CDR1 and CDR2 are LGHNA and YNFKEQ. The CDR3 is 14 residues long. Unmatched junction bases numbered 4, after V lost 1 base and J lost 7 bases. CDR3 amino acids: CASSQGRGGNTIYF. The CDR3 coding sequence is TGTGCCAGCAGCCAAGGAAGAGGGGGCAACACCATATATTTT.

This rearrangement joins TRBV2 to TRBJ1-4; 12 bases agree with TRBD1. Germline V gene lookup returns CDR1 SNHLY and CDR2 FYNNEI. Trimming took 7 bases from V and 6 from J; bases not matched to a gene: 12. The CDR3 has 17 residues. The CDR3 region has the DNA TGTGCCAGCATTGGACCCGGGACAGGGGGCGGGGATGAAAAACTGTTTTTT. As protein: CASIGPGTGGGDEKLFF. Drawing the rest from reference TRBV2 and TRBJ1-4, the complete variable domain is EPEVTQTPSHQVTQMGQEVILRCVPISNHLYFYWYRQILGQKVEFLVSFYNNEISEKSEIFDDQFSVERPDGSNFTLKIRSTKLEDSAMYFCASIGPGTGGGDEKLFFGSGTQLSVL.

This rearrangement joins TRBV4-1 to TRBJ2-1; 9 bases map to TRBD1. The V gene end was trimmed by 1 base and the J gene end by 4 bases; junction bases not matched to a gene: 5. CDR1 and CDR2 (germline): MGHRA, YSYEKL. The length of the CDR3 is 16 residues. The CDR3 loop reads CASSQGPDRGYNEQFF. Here the CDR3 DNA reads TGCGCCAGCAGCCAAGGTCCGGACAGGGGATACAATGAGCAGTTCTTC.

The rearrangement uses TRBV10-1 and TRBJ1-5; D is ambiguous. The CDR3 is 12 amino acids. Looked up from germline, CDR1 is WNHNN and CDR2 is SYGVQD (reference sequence). V shed 2 bases and J shed 9 bases, with 8 bases lying between them. The CDR3, as DNA: TGCGCCAGCAGTGAGCCGACGGTGCCCCAGCATTTT. Its protein is CASSEPTVPQHF.